A single sample gave rise to the 9 T cell receptor beta chains below, sequenced in a study of beta chain features in type 1 diabetes. Whole-study findings and limits: Across all four CD4+ subsets, people with type 1 diabetes showed modestly shorter TCRB CDR3s.

Expressed TCRB transcripts were sequenced because the entire RNA isolate underwent reverse transcription. Repertoires were generated with immunoSEQ multiplex PCR, while TCRdb's copy carries only in-frame clones and drops some. The repertoire has around 300,000 clones, approximately 15% of them found once; the top ten carry approximately 0.015%. Their antigens are not known. The sample consisted of naive CD4+ T cells from blood. The receptors originated from a man in his late teens or twenties with type 1 diabetes.

In DNA, the CDR3 is TGCGCCAGCAGCTCCACTGTCAGGGCCAATGAGCAGTTCTTC. It codes for CASSSTVRANEQFF. The gene calls are TRBV5-1 and TRBJ2-1; a possible D gene is TRBD1 (5 bases). In germline, CDR1 is SGHRS, CDR2 YFSETQ. This CDR3 has 14 amino acids. Trimming stripped 3 bases from V and 6 bases from J, with 13 bases between.

This clone was seen a handful of times. The rearrangement links TRBV7-2 to TRBJ2-5; D uncertain. This CDR3 region has 13 residues. Per germline, CDR1 SGHTA and CDR2 FQGNSA. V lost 0 bases, J lost 5 bases, and 7 bases lay in between. CDR3 nucleotide sequence: TGTGCCAGCAGCTTAGCGCGGTGGGAGACCCAGTACTTC. Translation gives CASSLARWETQYF.

This clone has only a few counts. At the DNA level, this CDR3 is encoded by other sequences in the same sample as well. This rearrangement joins TRBV18 to TRBJ1-1; D is uncertain. V lost 6 bases, J lost 1 base, and 9 bases lay in between. Germline CDR1 and CDR2: KGHSH and LQKENI. CDR3 length: 13 amino acids. CDR3 sequence (DNA): TGTGCCAGCTCGGACGGGGAGAACACTGAAGCTTTCTTT. Its translation is CASSDGENTEAFF.

The chain combines TRBV5-1 with TRBJ1-1, with 8 nucleotides matching TRBD1. Germline V gene lookup returns CDR1 SGHRS and CDR2 YFSETQ. The junction had 9 bases not matched to a gene; V was cut back by 3 bases and J by 2 bases. This CDR3 region has 16 residues. The CDR3 spells CASSSQTGALNTEAFF. The CDR3 region has the DNA TGCGCCAGCAGCTCCCAGACAGGGGCGCTAAACACTGAAGCTTTCTTT.

The J gene is TRBJ2-2, the V gene TRBV7-6, with 8 bases matching TRBD1. CDR3 size: 14 residues. In germline, CDR1 is SGHVS, CDR2 FNYEAQ. J gave up 5 bases and V 8 bases, and 7 bases lay outside the gene matches. CDR3 bases: TGTGCCAGCGGAGCAGGGGGCGGTACCGGGGAGCTGTTTTTT. The encoded protein is CASGAGGGTGELFF.

The chain links TRBV4-3 to TRBJ1-1; D gene uncertain. The CDR3 loop spans 14 amino acids. The V end was cut by 3 bases, the J end by 8 bases, with 16 bases between. The germline CDR1 and CDR2 sequences are LGHNA and YSLEER. DNA for the CDR3: TGCGCCAGCAGCCACCTATTCCGGAGGGCAGAAGCTTTCTTT. Translation gives CASSHLFRRAEAFF.

This clone was counted only a few times. This rearrangement joins TRBV29-1 to TRBJ1-1, with no clear D. The germline CDR1 and CDR2 sequences are SQVTM and ANQGSEA. The CDR3 has 12 amino acids. Trimming pared 1 base from V and 1 base from J, leaving 4 bases between. CDR3 in amino acids: CSVEGGNTEAFF. The CDR3 DNA reads TGCAGCGTTGAAGGAGGGAACACTGAAGCTTTCTTT.

This chain links TRBV10-3 with TRBJ2-6; tentative D call: TRBD1 (6 bases). CDR1 is ENHRY and CDR2 is SYGVKD in the germline V gene. The CDR3 length is 13 residues. V was clipped by 9 bases and J by 1 base, with 7 bases between them. DNA of the CDR3: TGTGCCATGCAGGGGTCTGGGGCCAACGTCCTGACTTTC. This translates into CAMQGSGANVLTF.

This clone occurred a few times. V and J are TRBV6-1 and TRBJ2-4; weak D call: TRBD2 (5 bases). V shed 4 bases and J shed 2 bases, with 9 bases lying between them. The CDR3 is made up of 14 amino acids. From germline, CDR1 is MNHNS and CDR2 SASEGT. In DNA form, the CDR3 reads TGTGCCAGCAGTGGGACTGGATCCAAAAACATTCAGTACTTC. It codes for CASSGTGSKNIQYF.